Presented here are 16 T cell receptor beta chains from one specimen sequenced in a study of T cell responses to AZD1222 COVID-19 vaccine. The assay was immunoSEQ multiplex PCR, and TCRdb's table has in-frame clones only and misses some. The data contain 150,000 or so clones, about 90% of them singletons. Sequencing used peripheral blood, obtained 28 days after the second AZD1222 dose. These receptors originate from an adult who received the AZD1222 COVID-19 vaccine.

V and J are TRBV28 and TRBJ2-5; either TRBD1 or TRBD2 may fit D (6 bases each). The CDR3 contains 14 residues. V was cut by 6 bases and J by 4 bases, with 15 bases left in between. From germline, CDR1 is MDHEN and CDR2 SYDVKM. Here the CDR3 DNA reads TGTGCCAGCAGCCCTTCTGGGGGGCCAGAGACCCAGTACTTC. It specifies CASSPSGGPETQYF.

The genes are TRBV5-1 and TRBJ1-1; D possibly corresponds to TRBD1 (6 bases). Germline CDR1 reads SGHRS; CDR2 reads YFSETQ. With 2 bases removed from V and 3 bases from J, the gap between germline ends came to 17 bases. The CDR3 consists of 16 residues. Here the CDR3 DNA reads TGCGCCAGCAGCTTCTTTCCAGGGGTTTTCGACACTGAAGCTTTCTTT. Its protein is CASSFFPGVFDTEAFF.

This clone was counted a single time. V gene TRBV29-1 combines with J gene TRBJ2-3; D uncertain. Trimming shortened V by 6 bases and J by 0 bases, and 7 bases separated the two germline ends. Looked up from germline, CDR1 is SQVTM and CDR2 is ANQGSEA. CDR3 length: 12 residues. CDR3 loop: CSVDLSTDTQYF. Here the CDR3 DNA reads TGCAGCGTAGACCTAAGCACAGATACGCAGTATTTT.

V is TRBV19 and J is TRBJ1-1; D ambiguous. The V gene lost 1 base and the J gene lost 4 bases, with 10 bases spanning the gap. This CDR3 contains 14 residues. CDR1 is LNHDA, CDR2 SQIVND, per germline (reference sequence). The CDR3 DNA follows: TGTGCCAGTAGTATAGGCGCCCGGGGCACTGAAGCTTTCTTT. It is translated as CASSIGARGTEAFF.

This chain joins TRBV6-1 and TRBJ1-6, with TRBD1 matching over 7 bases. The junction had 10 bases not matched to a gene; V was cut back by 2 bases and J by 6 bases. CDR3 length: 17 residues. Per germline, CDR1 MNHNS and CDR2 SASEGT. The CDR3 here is CASSESPWTGANSPLHF. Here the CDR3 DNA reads TGTGCCAGCAGTGAAAGCCCTTGGACAGGAGCTAATTCACCCCTCCACTTT.

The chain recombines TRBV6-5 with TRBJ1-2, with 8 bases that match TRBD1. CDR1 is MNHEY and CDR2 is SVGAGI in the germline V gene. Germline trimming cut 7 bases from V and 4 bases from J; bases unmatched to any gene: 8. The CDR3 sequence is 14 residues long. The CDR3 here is CASKRSGQAYGYTF. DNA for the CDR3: TGTGCCAGCAAGCGATCGGGACAGGCCTATGGCTACACCTTC.

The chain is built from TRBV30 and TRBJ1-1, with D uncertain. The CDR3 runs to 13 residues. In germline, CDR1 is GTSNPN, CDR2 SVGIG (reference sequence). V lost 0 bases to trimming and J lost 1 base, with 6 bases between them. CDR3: CAWSVAGNTEAFF. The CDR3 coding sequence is TGTGCCTGGAGTGTCGCGGGGAACACTGAAGCTTTCTTT. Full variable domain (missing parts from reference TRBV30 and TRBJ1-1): SQTIHQWPATLVQPVGSPLSLECTVEGTSNPNLYWYRQAAGRGLQLLFYSVGIGQISSEVPQNLSASRPQDRQFILSSKKLLLSDSGFYLCAWSVAGNTEAFFGQGTRLTVV.

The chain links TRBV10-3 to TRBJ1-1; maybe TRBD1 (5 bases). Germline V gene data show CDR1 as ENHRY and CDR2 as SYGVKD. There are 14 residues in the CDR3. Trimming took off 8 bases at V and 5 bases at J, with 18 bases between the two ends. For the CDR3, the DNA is TGTGCCATCTCCGAGGGCAGGGTAGGGACTGAAGCTTTCTTT. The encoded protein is CAISEGRVGTEAFF.

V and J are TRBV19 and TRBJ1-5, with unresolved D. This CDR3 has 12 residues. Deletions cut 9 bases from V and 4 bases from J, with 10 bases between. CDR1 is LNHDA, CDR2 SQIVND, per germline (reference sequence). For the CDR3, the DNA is TGTGCCAGCGTATTGGGGAATCAGCCCCAGCATTTT. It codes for CASVLGNQPQHF.

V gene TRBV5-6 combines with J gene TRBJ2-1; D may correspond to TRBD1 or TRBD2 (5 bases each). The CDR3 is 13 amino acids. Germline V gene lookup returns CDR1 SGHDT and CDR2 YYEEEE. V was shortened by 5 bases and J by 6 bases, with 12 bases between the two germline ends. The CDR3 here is CASRWDLSNEQFF. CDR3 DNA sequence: TGTGCCAGCAGGTGGGACCTCAGCAATGAGCAGTTCTTC.

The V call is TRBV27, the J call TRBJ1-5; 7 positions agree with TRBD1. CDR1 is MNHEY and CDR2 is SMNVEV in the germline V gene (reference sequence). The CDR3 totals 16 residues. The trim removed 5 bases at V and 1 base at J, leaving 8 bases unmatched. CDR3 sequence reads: CASSPRPGQSNQPQHF. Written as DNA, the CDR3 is TGTGCCAGCAGTCCACGCCCGGGACAGAGCAATCAGCCCCAGCATTTT.

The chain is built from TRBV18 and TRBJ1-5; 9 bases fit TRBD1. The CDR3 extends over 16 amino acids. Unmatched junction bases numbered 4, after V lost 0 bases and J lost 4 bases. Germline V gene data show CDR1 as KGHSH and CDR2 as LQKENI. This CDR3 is CASSPPGTGPNQPQHF. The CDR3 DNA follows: TGTGCCAGCTCACCACCCGGGACAGGGCCGAATCAGCCCCAGCATTTT.

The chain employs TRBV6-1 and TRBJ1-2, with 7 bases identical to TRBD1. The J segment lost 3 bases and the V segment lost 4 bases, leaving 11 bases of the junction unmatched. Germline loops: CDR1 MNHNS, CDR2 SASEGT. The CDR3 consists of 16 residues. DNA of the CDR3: TGTGCCAGCAGTGGAAGGGAGGGGGCCTTCTACTATGGCTACACCTTC. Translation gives CASSGREGAFYYGYTF.

This chain's CDR3 is CASSLRLDTQYF. The DNA of the CDR3 is TGTGCCAGCAGCCTGAGGTTAGATACGCAGTATTTT. The V call is TRBV11-2, the J call TRBJ2-3; D is uncertain. Germline CDR1 reads SGHAT; CDR2 reads FQNNGV. The CDR3 runs to 12 residues. V shed 5 bases and J shed 5 bases, with 8 bases lying between them.

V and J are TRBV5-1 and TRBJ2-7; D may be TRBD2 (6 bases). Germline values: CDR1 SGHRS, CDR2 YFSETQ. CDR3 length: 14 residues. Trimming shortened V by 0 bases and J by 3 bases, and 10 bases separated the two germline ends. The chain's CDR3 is CASSLESGGYEQYF. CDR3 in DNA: TGCGCCAGCAGCTTGGAATCCGGGGGCTACGAGCAGTACTTC.

For the CDR3, the DNA is TGTGCCAGTAGTAGGACTGCTCTCTCTGGAAACACCATATATTTT. Translating it yields CASSRTALSGNTIYF. The chain couples TRBV19 to TRBJ1-3; no clear D gene. Trimming cost V 4 bases and J 0 bases, with 10 bases left between them. Germline CDR1 LNHDA, CDR2 SQIVND (reference sequence). The length of the CDR3 is 15 residues.